Presented here are 23 T cell receptor beta chains from one specimen sequenced in a study of lymphopenia after photon versus proton radiotherapy. The protocol was immunoSEQ multiplex PCR, while the TCRdb copy is restricted to in-frame clones and leaves out a portion. The sample includes 75,000 to 95,000 clones, around 88% of them seen just once. Source: peripheral blood, taken from a patient treated with proton-based radiotherapy. These receptor sequences come from a man aged 55 to 69 with pancreatic cancer.

The chain employs TRBV6-1 and TRBJ2-5, with D perhaps TRBD2 (6 bases). The CDR3 has 12 residues. V was clipped by 10 bases and J by 2 bases, with 11 bases between them. Germline-derived CDR1 and CDR2 are MNHNS and SASEGT. This chain's CDR3 is CAIYSGQETQYF. CDR3 coding DNA: TGTGCCATTTATAGCGGACAAGAGACCCAGTACTTC.

The rearrangement links TRBV7-9 to TRBJ1-2, with D possibly matching TRBD1 (5 bases). The CDR3 is made up of 14 amino acids. V lost 4 bases and J 2 bases, leaving 11 bases between the germline ends. CDR1 is SEHNR and CDR2 is FQNEAQ in the germline V gene (reference sequence). CDR3 in amino acids: CASSSRAGNYGYTF. Written as DNA, the CDR3 is TGTGCCAGCAGCTCCAGGGCAGGAAACTATGGCTACACCTTC. The entire variable domain, with the rest obtained from reference TRBV7-9 and TRBJ1-2, is as follows: DTGVSQNPRHKITKRGQNVTFRCDPISEHNRLYWYRQTLGQGPEFLTYFQNEAQLEKSRLLSDRFSAERPKGSFSTLEIQRTEQGDSAMYLCASSSRAGNYGYTFGSGTRLTVV.

This chain connects TRBV28 to TRBJ1-5, with 7 positions matching TRBD1. The CDR3 has 16 amino acids. V lost 6 bases and J lost 8; bases outside the gene matches: 16. Germline V gene sequence: CDR1 MDHEN, CDR2 SYDVKM. CDR3 in amino acids: CASRSGTDRDHEPQHF. The CDR3 DNA reads TGTGCCAGCAGGTCCGGGACAGACCGTGATCACGAGCCCCAGCATTTT. The full variable domain, its missing parts supplied by reference TRBV28 and TRBJ1-5, is DVKVTQSSRYLVKRTGEKVFLECVQDMDHENMFWYRQDPGLGLRLIYFSYDVKMKEKGDIPEGYSVSREKKERFSLILESASTNQTSMYLCASRSGTDRDHEPQHFGDGTRLSIL.

The CDR3 sequence is CASSLSGQGNYGYTF. The CDR3 coding sequence is TGTGCCAGCAGTTTATCGGGACAGGGGAACTATGGCTACACCTTC. The chain carries TRBV27 and TRBJ1-2, with TRBD1 matching over 10 bases. The CDR3 covers 15 residues. J gave up 2 bases and V 0 bases, and 0 bases lay outside the gene matches. CDR1 is MNHEY, CDR2 SMNVEV, per germline (reference sequence).

The chain recombines TRBV7-2 with TRBJ1-3; D might be TRBD1 (5 bases). Germline assignment: CDR1 SGHTA and CDR2 FQGNSA. Trimming pared 5 bases from V and 3 bases from J, leaving 17 bases between. The CDR3 extends over 16 amino acids. In DNA form, the CDR3 reads TGTGCCAGCAGCCCTCGAAGTGGGGGAGGTGGAAACACCATATATTTT. Translation: CASSPRSGGGGNTIYF. Looking up the rest from reference TRBV7-2 and TRBJ1-3 gives the full variable domain: GAGVSQSPSNKVTEKGKDVELRCDPISGHTALYWYRQSLGQGLEFLIYFQGNSAPDKSGLPSDRFSAERTGGSVSTLTIQRTQQEDSAVYLCASSPRSGGGGNTIYFGEGSWLTVV.

This clone was detected only a few times. The chain carries TRBV28 and TRBJ2-7; D is perhaps TRBD2 (6 bases). Trimming left V 3 bases short and J 5 bases short, with 26 bases between. Germline lookup yields CDR1 MDHEN and CDR2 SYDVKM. The CDR3 sequence is 18 residues long. The CDR3 DNA follows: TGTGCCAGCAGTTTCAGAATCCTTTCCAGCGGGTCTTCCCACGAGCAGTACTTC. Protein: CASSFRILSSGSSHEQYF.

The V gene is TRBV5-4, the J gene TRBJ2-1; 12 bases are a match to TRBD2. This CDR3 comprises 15 residues. V dropped 4 bases and J dropped 9; count of bases not matched to a gene: 8. CDR1 is SGHNT, CDR2 YYREEE, per germline (reference sequence). The CDR3 spells CASSGLAGPSGEQFF. CDR3 sequence (DNA): TGTGCCAGCAGCGGACTAGCGGGACCCTCGGGTGAGCAGTTCTTC.

The CDR3, as DNA: TGTGCCAGCAGTGTTGTGACTAGCGGCTACAATGAGCAGTTCTTC. This gives the protein CASSVVTSGYNEQFF. The J gene is TRBJ2-1, the V gene TRBV2; TRBD2 matches at 9 bases. V lost 4 bases and J lost 3; bases outside the gene matches: 4. CDR3 length: 15 amino acids. Per germline, CDR1 SNHLY and CDR2 FYNNEI.

CDR3 protein: CSVDRAGTEAFF. The CDR3 coding sequence is TGCAGCGTTGACCGGGCAGGGACTGAAGCTTTCTTT. The chain has TRBV29-1 and TRBJ1-1, with a tentative D call TRBD1 (5 bases). There are 12 residues in the CDR3. V was pared by 3 bases and J by 5 bases, with 10 bases between. Germline CDR1 is SQVTM and CDR2 is ANQGSEA.

The CDR3 reads CASSSKTSFEETQYF. Here the CDR3 DNA reads TGTGCCAGCAGCTCTAAGACTAGCTTCGAAGAGACCCAGTACTTC. This rearrangement joins TRBV5-4 to TRBJ2-5, with 7 nucleotides matching TRBD2. The V gene end was trimmed by 3 bases and the J gene end by 3 bases; junction bases not matched to a gene: 8. The CDR3 is 15 amino acids. Germline CDR1 reads SGHNT; CDR2 reads YYREEE (reference sequence).

The J gene is TRBJ2-1, the V gene TRBV4-1, with TRBD1 as a possible D gene (6 bases). The ends were cut back, 7 bases at V and 0 bases at J, with 10 bases in the middle. CDR1 and CDR2 from the germline V gene are MGHRA and YSYEKL. This CDR3 region has 14 residues. CDR3 bases: TGCGCCAGCACCCAGGGGAACTCCTACAATGAGCAGTTCTTC. Translated: CASTQGNSYNEQFF.

V gene TRBV28 combines with J gene TRBJ2-1, with a tentative D call TRBD1 (5 bases). Trimming pared 1 base from V and 5 bases from J, leaving 9 bases between. The germline V gene has CDR1 MDHEN and CDR2 SYDVKM. CDR3 length: 14 amino acids. CDR3 coding DNA: TGTGCCAGCAGTTTATTGACAGTCAACAATGAGCAGTTCTTC. Residues: CASSLLTVNNEQFF.

The V call is TRBV10-3, the J call TRBJ1-5; D not certain. V lost 0 bases, J lost 0 bases, and 12 bases lay in between. Germline values: CDR1 ENHRY, CDR2 SYGVKD. This CDR3 has 17 amino acids. CDR3 protein: CAISESRAGGSNQPQHF. The CDR3 region has the DNA TGTGCCATCAGTGAGTCTCGGGCAGGCGGTAGCAATCAGCCCCAGCATTTT.

J is TRBJ2-7 and V is TRBV6-4, with 7 bases that match TRBD2. V lost 3 bases, J lost 7 bases, and 12 bases stayed unmatched. Germline V gene lookup returns CDR1 MRHNA and CDR2 SNTAGT. The CDR3 covers 15 residues. In DNA, the CDR3 is TGTGCCAGCAGTGAGGTCCCAGCGGGGTTAGGGGAGCAGTACTTC. Protein product: CASSEVPAGLGEQYF.

This clone has more than one count but fewer than ten. J is TRBJ1-1 and V is TRBV18; no firm D call. CDR1 KGHSH and CDR2 LQKENI come from the germline V gene. The CDR3 length is 12 residues. Trimming cost V 3 bases and J 7 bases, with 9 bases left between them. The CDR3 spells CASSPDGFEAFF. CDR3 nucleotide sequence: TGTGCCAGCTCACCTGACGGATTTGAAGCTTTCTTT.

The chain carries TRBV10-1 and TRBJ1-1; no clear D gene. Trimming cost V 4 bases and J 0 bases, with 12 bases left between them. Looked up from germline, CDR1 is WNHNN and CDR2 is SYGVQD (reference sequence). This CDR3 is 15 amino acids long. The DNA of the CDR3 is TGCGCCAGCAGTGCAGTGTCCAGCATGAACACTGAAGCTTTCTTT. Translating gives CASSAVSSMNTEAFF.

V is TRBV7-6 and J is TRBJ2-2; TRBD1 might be the D (5 bases). The length of the CDR3 is 16 residues. V was shortened by 2 bases and J by 2 bases, with 12 bases between the two germline ends. From germline, CDR1 is SGHVS and CDR2 FNYEAQ. As DNA, the CDR3 is TGTGCCAGCAGCTTACAGGGCAGCTTAAACACCGGGGAGCTGTTTTTT. It specifies CASSLQGSLNTGELFF.

The chain combines TRBV2 with TRBJ2-7; D may be TRBD1 (5 bases). The CDR3 totals 13 residues. From germline, CDR1 is SNHLY and CDR2 FYNNEI. V gave up 4 bases and J gave up 6 bases, with 13 bases separating them. The CDR3 DNA reads as TGTGCCAGCAGTGGGTCCCTAACAGGCGAGCAGTACTTC. It encodes CASSGSLTGEQYF.

The J gene is TRBJ2-1, the V gene TRBV7-2, with D maybe TRBD1 (5 bases). CDR1 SGHTA and CDR2 FQGNSA come from the germline V gene. The V gene lost 1 base and the J gene lost 9 bases, with 16 bases spanning the gap. The CDR3 runs to 15 residues. CDR3 amino acids: CASSLDRAPRGEQFF. The CDR3 region has the DNA TGTGCCAGCAGCTTAGACCGGGCCCCTAGGGGTGAGCAGTTCTTC.

The V gene is TRBV6-7, the J gene TRBJ2-7, with 7 bases lining up with TRBD2. TRBV6-7 is annotated as an ORF whose role is uncertain. V gave up 2 bases and J gave up 6 bases; unmatched junction bases: 19. The CDR3 runs 18 residues. The CDR3 sequence: CASSYPGLDLPVIIEQYF. DNA for the CDR3: TGTGCCAGCAGTTACCCCGGACTAGATCTTCCCGTAATTATCGAGCAGTACTTC.

The J gene is TRBJ2-1, the V gene TRBV6-6; TRBD2 aligns across 8 bases. V was clipped by 4 bases and J by 3 bases; unmatched bases: 5. Germline V gene data show CDR1 as MNHNY and CDR2 as SVGAGI (reference sequence). The CDR3 has 15 residues. This CDR3 reads CASSLSSGYYNEQFF. DNA for the CDR3: TGTGCCAGCAGTTTGTCTAGCGGGTACTACAATGAGCAGTTCTTC.

The chain uses TRBV6-5 and TRBJ2-3, with a weak D call TRBD2 (6 bases). V lost 3 bases and J lost 3, with 10 bases in between. Germline CDR1 and CDR2: MNHEY and SVGAGI. CDR3 length equals 14 residues. DNA for the CDR3: TGTGCCAGCAGTTATAAGGGGAGGACAGATACGCAGTATTTT. Translation gives CASSYKGRTDTQYF.

This chain connects TRBV18 to TRBJ2-2; 8 nucleotides line up with TRBD1. The germline V gene has CDR1 KGHSH and CDR2 LQKENI. After removal of 4 bases from V and 4 bases from J, the junction contained 17 bases not matched to a gene. The CDR3 contains 19 residues. Here the CDR3 DNA reads TGTGCCAGCTCACTGGCCCCCCCAGGGGGCGAGGCACGCACCGGGGAGCTGTTTTTT. It specifies CASSLAPPGGEARTGELFF.